This T cell receptor beta chain was retrieved from a study of blood T cell repertoires in COVID-19. Study summary: Samples taken during acute and convalescent COVID-19 were collected in the United States, Italy and Spain. The cDNA or gDNA used as material had been derived from T cells, B-cell-depleted T cells, or PBMCs.

Germline-derived CDR1 and CDR2 are SGHTA and FQGNSA. V gave up 5 bases and J gave up 5 bases; unmatched junction bases: 8. The CDR3 runs 15 residues. In the study's own analysis: Counts of nucleated cells, estimated from reference gene primer amplification, were obtained. Sequenced by immunoSEQ multiplex PCR; TCRdb stores in-frame clones only, minus some. D and trimming were read from the DNA, whereas the V and J calls and clone size are those reported in that table. The repertoire includes about 88,000 clones, roughly 84% of them detected once, and 2.9% sits in the top ten. The TCR comes from a woman of 80 years or more with acute or convalescent COVID-19. This chain uses TRBV7-2 with TRBJ1-5, with 8 positions matching TRBD1. The sequencing input was peripheral blood. CDR3 in amino acids: CASSPRQGTYQPQHF. CDR3 nucleotides: TGTGCCAGCAGCCCTCGACAGGGGACTTATCAGCCCCAGCATTTT.